What follows are 23 T cell receptor beta chains derived from one specimen sequenced in a study of cytomegalovirus exposure and HLA in healthy donors (TCRdb year 2017). Library preparation employed the immunoSEQ multiplex PCR assay. For the multiplex PCR, a mixture combining 60 forward primers for TCR Vbeta segments and 13 reverse primers for TCR Jbeta segments was used. Entries here come from immuneACCESS through TCRdb and include only in-frame sequences with V and J called. Some clones fail to appear in such tables; in the studies checked, an unresolved V gene covers under half of the shortfall, and the cause of the remainder is unknown. The sample data list about 190,000 clones, and approximately 75% of these were observed just once. The ten largest clonotypes hold more than 4% of the sample. Material: PBMCs. These receptors came from a man aged 25 to 45 in good health and CMV-seropositive.

V and J are TRBV4-1 and TRBJ2-1; 11 bases align to TRBD2. V trimming: 4 bases; J trimming: 5 bases; junction bases outside the gene matches: 7. Per the germline V gene, CDR1 is MGHRA and CDR2 is YSYEKL. The CDR3 is made up of 16 amino acids. The CDR3 loop reads CASSPILAGDNNEQFF. DNA for the CDR3: TGCGCCAGCAGCCCGATACTAGCGGGAGACAACAATGAGCAGTTCTTC.

The chain joins TRBV5-6 to TRBJ1-5, with a weak D call TRBD1 (6 bases). Trimming removed 4 bases at V and 6 bases at J, with 17 bases between. The germline gives CDR1 SGHDT, CDR2 YYEEEE. The CDR3 is 15 amino acids. The CDR3 region is CASSHGTGWAQPQHF. CDR3 nucleotides: TGTGCCAGCAGCCATGGCACAGGGTGGGCTCAGCCCCAGCATTTT.

CDR3 bases: TGTGCCAGCAGTTCACGGACTAGCGGGTTCAACAATGAGCAGTTCTTC. Residues: CASSSRTSGFNNEQFF. The chain combines TRBV27 with TRBJ2-1; 11 bases align to TRBD2. The CDR3 has 16 amino acids. Looked up from germline, CDR1 is MNHEY and CDR2 is SMNVEV (reference sequence). V dropped 4 bases and J dropped 5; count of bases not matched to a gene: 7.

V and J are TRBV6-5 and TRBJ1-2; TRBD1 might be the D (5 bases). The CDR3 is made up of 11 amino acids. Germline loops: CDR1 MNHEY, CDR2 SVGAGI. V lost 8 bases and J lost 5, with 9 bases in between. The CDR3 loop is CASGSGYGYTF. The CDR3 DNA reads TGTGCCAGCGGATCAGGGTATGGCTACACCTTC.

This clone was seen just once. The chain couples TRBV7-2 to TRBJ1-5; perhaps TRBD1 as D (5 bases). The V end lost 1 base, the J end lost 3 bases, and 10 bases lay between the germline ends. The CDR3 is 15 amino acids. Germline CDR1 and CDR2: SGHTA and FQGNSA. The CDR3, as DNA: TGTGCCAGCAGCTTAGTGGCAGGGTCCAATCAGCCCCAGCATTTT. It encodes CASSLVAGSNQPQHF.

This sequence joins TRBV6-1 and TRBJ2-7; no clear D. The V gene's germline CDR1 is MNHNS and CDR2 SASEGT. The ends were cut back, 5 bases at V and 1 base at J, with 9 bases in the middle. The CDR3 length is 13 residues. CDR3 coding DNA: TGTGCCAGCAGTTCGGTGCGATCCTACGAGCAGTACTTC. This gives the protein CASSSVRSYEQYF.

DNA for the CDR3: TGTGCCAGCAGTGAATATGAGGGAGTGATTTACAATGAGCAGTTCTTC. It specifies CASSEYEGVIYNEQFF. The J gene is TRBJ2-1, the V gene TRBV25-1, with TRBD2 as a possible D gene (5 bases). Between the trimmed V and J ends, which lost 0 bases and 4 bases, there was a span of 13 bases. Germline CDR1 MGHDK, CDR2 SYGVNS. The CDR3 has 16 residues.

This sequence joins TRBV28 and TRBJ2-7; D perhaps matches TRBD1 (5 bases). Trimming took 4 bases from V and 2 from J, leaving 15 bases between them. The CDR3 runs to 15 residues. The V gene's germline CDR1 is MDHEN and CDR2 SYDVKM. The CDR3 DNA follows: TGTGCCAGCAGTTCACACGACAGAGCAACCTACGAGCAGTACTTC. The encoded protein is CASSSHDRATYEQYF.

The V and J genes are TRBV27 and TRBJ2-7, with TRBD2 matching 10 bases. This CDR3 spans 16 amino acids. CDR1 and CDR2 from the germline V gene are MNHEY and SMNVEV (reference sequence). The junction had 3 bases not matched to a gene; V was cut back by 1 base and J by 0 bases. The CDR3 DNA follows: TGTGCCAGCAGTTTATTAGCGGGAGGTATCTCCTACGAGCAGTACTTC. As protein: CASSLLAGGISYEQYF.

The chain links TRBV21-1 to TRBJ2-5; the table's D call, TRBD1, was not checked against the DNA. TRBV21-1 is designated a pseudogene. The CDR3 contains 15 residues. This chain's CDR3 is CASSKGPNREETQYF. The DNA of the CDR3 is TGTGCCAGCAGCAAAGGGCCGAACAGGGAAGAGACCCAGTACTTC.

V gene TRBV9 combines with J gene TRBJ2-3; D gene unclear. CDR1 and CDR2 from the germline V gene are SGDLS and YYNGEE. The CDR3 length is 13 residues. V lost 0 bases and J 11 bases, leaving 13 bases between the germline ends. CDR3 sequence (DNA): TGTGCCAGCAGCGTAGGTTCCTTGGCCAAGCAGTATTTT. Its protein product is CASSVGSLAKQYF.

The chain has TRBV6-1 and TRBJ2-1; D possibly corresponds to TRBD2 (7 bases). There are 14 residues in the CDR3. With 5 bases removed from V and 8 bases from J, the gap between germline ends came to 16 bases. Germline assignment: CDR1 MNHNS and CDR2 SASEGT. For the CDR3, the DNA is TGTGCCAGCAGTACCCGGCCGGGGGGCGATGAGCAGTTCTTC. The encoded protein is CASSTRPGGDEQFF.

The chain joins TRBV27 to TRBJ1-5; 7 bases line up with TRBD1. Unmatched junction bases numbered 10, after V lost 4 bases and J lost 7 bases. This CDR3 spans 15 amino acids. Germline lookup yields CDR1 MNHEY and CDR2 SMNVEV (reference sequence). The CDR3 protein is CASSSWTGGGQPQHF. In nucleotides, the CDR3 is TGTGCCAGCAGTTCTTGGACAGGTGGGGGCCAGCCCCAGCATTTT.

The chain is built from TRBV25-1 and TRBJ1-6; 9 nucleotides align to TRBD1. Trimming at V came to 1 base and at J to 8 bases, leaving 6 bases not matched to a gene. CDR3 length: 16 amino acids. CDR1 is MGHDK and CDR2 is SYGVNS in the germline V gene. CDR3 DNA: TGTGCCAGCAGTGAATTGGGGACAGGGTTGCATTCACCCCTCCACTTT. Residues: CASSELGTGLHSPLHF.

Only one count was recorded for this clone. The chain links TRBV19 to TRBJ1-1; D might be TRBD1 (5 bases). Germline V lookup: CDR1 LNHDA, CDR2 SQIVND (reference sequence). This CDR3 comprises 12 residues. Trimming shortened V by 5 bases and J by 5 bases, and 9 bases separated the two germline ends. The CDR3 DNA reads TGTGCCAGTAGTGGGGGGAGAACTGAAGCTTTCTTT. Translation: CASSGGRTEAFF.

Concerning this clone: At the DNA level, this CDR3 is encoded by other sequences in the same sample as well. This rearrangement joins TRBV7-9 to TRBJ1-3; D is uncertain. V dropped 1 base and J dropped 0 bases, with 10 bases sitting between them. Per germline, CDR1 SEHNR and CDR2 FQNEAQ (reference sequence). This CDR3 has 16 amino acids. The CDR3 reads CASSLVSGSSGNTIYF. For the CDR3, the DNA is TGTGCCAGCAGCTTAGTTTCCGGGAGCTCTGGAAACACCATATATTTT.

The chain links TRBV28 to TRBJ2-1; TRBD2 aligns across 7 bases. From germline, CDR1 is MDHEN and CDR2 SYDVKM. The length of the CDR3 is 14 residues. Germline trimming cut 7 bases from V and 9 bases from J; bases unmatched to any gene: 12. CDR3 coding DNA: TGTGCCAGCAAAGTAGGCTTGGGGGGGTTTGAGCAGTTCTTC. It translates to CASKVGLGGFEQFF.

The chain combines TRBV11-1 with TRBJ2-6; tentative D call: TRBD1 (5 bases). The germline V gene encodes CDR1 SGHAT and CDR2 FQDESV (reference sequence). V lost 2 bases and J 2 bases, leaving 10 bases between the germline ends. The length of the CDR3 is 16 residues. The CDR3 region is CASSLLLGPGANVLTF. The CDR3 DNA reads TGTGCCAGCAGCTTACTCTTGGGGCCTGGGGCCAACGTCCTGACTTTC. The whole variable domain, remainder taken from reference TRBV11-1 and TRBJ2-6, is EAEVAQSPRYKITEKSQAVAFWCDPISGHATLYWYRQILGQGPELLVQFQDESVVDDSQLPKDRFSAERLKGVDSTLKIQPAELGDSAMYLCASSLLLGPGANVLTFGAGSRLTVL.

This chain connects TRBV9 to TRBJ2-3; TRBD2 matches at 9 bases. The CDR3 is 15 residues long. J gave up 4 bases and V 0 bases, and 3 bases lay outside the gene matches. In germline, CDR1 is SGDLS, CDR2 YYNGEE. Here the CDR3 reads CASSVAAGGPDTQYF. The CDR3 bases are TGTGCCAGCAGCGTAGCGGCGGGGGGGCCAGATACGCAGTATTTT.

The genes are TRBV4-3 and TRBJ1-4, with D possibly matching TRBD1 (5 bases). The CDR3 extends over 15 amino acids. With 5 bases removed from V and 0 bases from J, the gap between germline ends came to 10 bases. Germline CDR1 LGHNA, CDR2 YSLEER. In DNA form, the CDR3 reads TGCGCCAGCAGCTCTTCGACAGCAACTAATGAAAAACTGTTTTTT. Encoded protein: CASSSSTATNEKLFF.

The J gene is TRBJ2-6, the V gene TRBV12-5, with D unresolved. Trimming removed 3 bases from V and 2 bases from J, with 8 bases in between. The germline CDR1 and CDR2 sequences are LGHNT and FRNRAP. There are 15 residues in the CDR3. The CDR3 region has the DNA TGTGCTAGTGGTTTCGACGAGGCTGGGGCCAACGTCCTGACTTTC. Encoded protein: CASGFDEAGANVLTF.

The V call is TRBV6-5, the J call TRBJ2-7; possibly TRBD1 for D (6 bases). Germline CDR1 and CDR2: MNHEY and SVGAGI. V lost 7 bases, J lost 3 bases, and 19 bases lay in between. CDR3 length equals 15 residues. CDR3 region: CASTSNTGSSYEQYF. The CDR3, as DNA: TGTGCCAGCACCTCTAATACAGGGAGTAGCTACGAGCAGTACTTC.

The chain employs TRBV7-2 and TRBJ1-2; D possibly corresponds to TRBD1 (6 bases). Germline values: CDR1 SGHTA, CDR2 FQGNSA. CDR3 size: 16 residues. V gave up 5 bases and J gave up 3 bases, with 19 bases separating them. The CDR3: CASSPEGGHFDYGYTF. The CDR3 nucleotides are TGTGCCAGCAGCCCCGAAGGGGGTCACTTCGACTATGGCTACACCTTC.